The rows below give T cell receptor beta chains drawn from one sample of a study of blood T cell repertoires in COVID-19. Sequencing used immunoSEQ multiplex PCR; TCRdb keeps in-frame clones, though not all of them. The sample has about 400,000 clones, approximately 86% seen once. Sequencing used PBMCs or T cells enriched from blood (not recorded which). These receptor sequences come from a woman between 35 and 50 years old with acute COVID-19. Each CDR3 is given with its conserved first and last residue. A D gene is named only where the DNA matches it firmly. Rows give clone size only sometimes, using once, few, many, or a class for an expanded clone.

V gene: TRBV6-5
J gene: TRBJ1-4
clone size: once
D gene: TRBD1
CDR3 protein: CASSIGQGDNEKLFF
CDR3 DNA: TGTGCCAGCAGTATAGGACAGGGTGATAATGAAAAACTGTTTTTT

V gene: TRBV24-1
J gene: TRBJ2-5
clone size: NA
D gene: TRBD2
CDR3 protein: CATSDWTSGEQETQYF
CDR3 DNA: TGTGCCACCAGTGATTGGACTAGCGGGGAGCAAGAGACCCAGTACTTC

V gene: TRBV7-6
J gene: TRBJ1-1
clone size: NA
D gene: NA
CDR3 protein: CASSPRGVMNTEAFF
CDR3 DNA: TGTGCCAGCAGCCCTCGGGGGGTAATGAACACTGAAGCTTTCTTT

V gene: TRBV30
J gene: TRBJ1-2
clone size: NA
D gene: TRBD1
CDR3 protein: CAWRQTDRGPFVGYTF
CDR3 DNA: TGTGCCTGGAGACAGACGGACAGGGGGCCCTTTGTTGGCTACACCTTC

V gene: TRBV7-2
J gene: TRBJ1-1
clone size: NA
D gene: NA
CDR3 protein: CASSALRGGNTEAFF
CDR3 DNA: TGTGCCAGCAGCGCCTTAAGGGGAGGGAACACTGAAGCTTTCTTT

V gene: TRBV19
J gene: TRBJ1-5
clone size: once
D gene: NA
CDR3 protein: CASKRDVRNQPQHF
CDR3 DNA: TGTGCCAGTAAGAGGGATGTTCGCAATCAGCCCCAGCATTTT

V gene: TRBV6-5
J gene: TRBJ1-1
clone size: NA
D gene: TRBD1
CDR3 protein: CASSYSNRGDTEAFF
CDR3 DNA: TGTGCCAGCAGTTACTCTAACAGGGGCGACACTGAAGCTTTCTTT

V gene: TRBV5-1
J gene: TRBJ1-3
clone size: NA
D gene: NA
CDR3 protein: CASSLSSPLGGDTIYF
CDR3 DNA: TGCGCCAGCAGCTTGTCTTCGCCTTTGGGGGGGGACACCATATATTTT

V gene: TRBV6-5
J gene: TRBJ1-1
clone size: once
D gene: NA
CDR3 protein: CASSYYREQEAFF
CDR3 DNA: TGTGCCAGCAGTTACTACAGGGAGCAAGAAGCTTTCTTT

V gene: TRBV7-2
J gene: TRBJ2-3
clone size: NA
D gene: NA
CDR3 protein: CASSIHRGVLADTQYF
CDR3 DNA: TGTGCCAGCAGCATACACCGCGGGGTCTTGGCAGATACGCAGTATTTT

V gene: TRBV30
J gene: TRBJ1-5
clone size: NA
D gene: TRBD1
CDR3 protein: CAWSEGTGGHQPQHF
CDR3 DNA: TGTGCCTGGAGTGAAGGGACAGGGGGGCATCAGCCCCAGCATTTT

V gene: TRBV19
J gene: TRBJ1-1
clone size: NA
D gene: NA
CDR3 protein: CASSTQGRDTEAFF
CDR3 DNA: TGTGCCAGTAGTACCCAGGGGCGGGACACTGAAGCTTTCTTT

V gene: TRBV27
J gene: TRBJ1-1
clone size: NA
D gene: NA
CDR3 protein: CASSVRGWDTEAFF
CDR3 DNA: TGTGCCAGCAGTGTCAGGGGCTGGGACACTGAAGCTTTCTTT

V gene: TRBV9
J gene: TRBJ1-2
clone size: NA
D gene: NA
CDR3 protein: CASSGVEGDNYGYTF
CDR3 DNA: TGTGCCAGCAGCGGTGTCGAGGGGGATAACTATGGCTACACCTTC

V gene: TRBV6-5
J gene: TRBJ2-6
clone size: NA
D gene: TRBD2
CDR3 protein: CASSGGYGANVLTF
CDR3 DNA: TGTGCCAGCAGCGGGGGGTACGGGGCCAACGTCCTGACTTTC

V gene: TRBV10-1
J gene: TRBJ1-1
clone size: NA
D gene: TRBD1
CDR3 protein: CASSEDRDPNVEAFF
CDR3 DNA: TGCGCCAGCAGTGAGGACAGGGACCCGAATGTTGAAGCTTTCTTT

V gene: TRBV5-8
J gene: TRBJ2-7
clone size: NA
D gene: NA
CDR3 protein: CASSLAYEQYF
CDR3 DNA: TGTGCCAGCAGCTTGGCTTACGAGCAGTACTTC

V gene: TRBV5-1
J gene: TRBJ1-1
clone size: NA
D gene: NA
CDR3 protein: CASSLDGVRAFF
CDR3 DNA: TGCGCCAGCAGCTTGGACGGGGTGCGGGCTTTCTTT

V gene: TRBV15
J gene: TRBJ1-4
clone size: once
D gene: TRBD1
CDR3 protein: CATSDRTGPNEKLFF
CDR3 DNA: TGTGCCACCAGCGATCGGACAGGGCCTAATGAAAAACTGTTTTTT

V gene: TRBV5-1
J gene: TRBJ1-1
clone size: NA
D gene: TRBD1
CDR3 protein: CASKRYRGYTEAFF
CDR3 DNA: TGCGCCAGCAAGAGGTACAGGGGGTATACTGAAGCTTTCTTT

V gene: TRBV5-1
J gene: TRBJ1-2
clone size: NA
D gene: TRBD1
CDR3 protein: CASSTQGAGSYGYTF
CDR3 DNA: TGCGCCAGCAGCACACAGGGGGCAGGGAGCTATGGCTACACCTTC

V gene: TRBV4-1
J gene: TRBJ1-1
clone size: NA
D gene: TRBD1
CDR3 protein: CASSQGGTGHNTEAFF
CDR3 DNA: TGCGCCAGCAGCCAGGGAGGGACAGGTCATAACACTGAAGCTTTCTTT

V gene: TRBV7-6
J gene: TRBJ2-1
clone size: NA
D gene: NA
CDR3 protein: CASSLMGRLNEQFF
CDR3 DNA: TGTGCCAGCAGCTTAATGGGCCGGCTCAATGAGCAGTTCTTC

V gene: TRBV5-4
J gene: TRBJ2-1
clone size: NA
D gene: TRBD2
CDR3 protein: CASSLRLADPYNEQFF
CDR3 DNA: TGTGCCAGCAGCTTGAGGCTAGCGGATCCCTACAATGAGCAGTTCTTC

V gene: TRBV18
J gene: TRBJ1-4
clone size: NA
D gene: TRBD1
CDR3 protein: CASSPTGEISVGEKLFF
CDR3 DNA: TGTGCCAGCTCACCGACAGGGGAGATATCGGTCGGTGAAAAACTGTTTTTT

V gene: TRBV2
J gene: TRBJ2-5
clone size: NA
D gene: TRBD2
CDR3 protein: CASSVLAGGETQYF
CDR3 DNA: TGTGCCAGCAGTGTCCTCGCGGGAGGAGAGACCCAGTACTTC

V gene: TRBV2
J gene: TRBJ2-2
clone size: NA
D gene: TRBD1
CDR3 protein: CASSVGTDTGELFF
CDR3 DNA: TGTGCCAGCAGTGTAGGGACAGACACCGGGGAGCTGTTTTTT

V gene: TRBV18
J gene: TRBJ2-7
clone size: NA
D gene: NA
CDR3 protein: CASSPGADEQYF
CDR3 DNA: TGTGCCAGCTCACCAGGGGCAGACGAGCAGTACTTC

V gene: TRBV12-3/TRBV12-4
J gene: TRBJ2-3
clone size: few
D gene: NA
CDR3 protein: CASRGEADTQYF
CDR3 DNA: TGTGCCAGCAGGGGGGAGGCAGATACGCAGTATTTT